This TCR beta chain was sequenced in a study of cytomegalovirus exposure and HLA in healthy donors. CDR3 size: 16 residues. Germline V gives CDR1 SGHNT, CDR2 YENEEA. Unmatched junction bases numbered 2, after V lost 0 bases and J lost 0 bases. Study conclusions and caveats: Among immune exposure information, only CMV serostatus was available. A missense DCLRE1C variant was associated with V- and J-gene trimming of TCR beta chains in a later analysis, and an independent cohort replicated the association. TCR beta chains numbering 150 to 200 were designated cytomegalovirus-associated.

Details on this clone: The antigen remains unidentified.

The PCR employed 60 Vbeta primers together with 13 Jbeta primers. Some clones are missing from TCRdb's copy, which holds only in-frame ones; the method was immunoSEQ multiplex PCR. The sample lists about 220,000 clones; over 80% were seen once. In nominal health when sampled, donors likely had unrecorded immune exposures nonetheless. The chain recombines TRBV11-3 with TRBJ1-3; 7 nucleotides line up with TRBD1. Sequences were obtained from PBMCs. This clonotype was sampled from a boy between 2 and 10 years old in good health and CMV-seronegative. Here the CDR3 reads CASSLDGTASGNTIYF. In nucleotides, the CDR3 is TGTGCCAGCAGCTTAGATGGGACAGCCTCTGGAAACACCATATATTTT.